One sample yielded the 9 T cell receptor beta chains listed below, sequenced in a study of tumor T cells in aggressive B-cell lymphoma. The method was immunoSEQ multiplex PCR; TCRdb's version includes in-frame clones alone and lacks a portion of them. The sample contains 3,100 or so clones, about 69% of which appear only once. Sequenced: tumor tissue. The source of these receptors is an adult with diffuse large B cell lymphoma.

The chain is built from TRBV11-2 and TRBJ1-1; maybe TRBD1 (5 bases). The CDR3 runs 15 residues. V was shortened by 1 base and J by 2 bases, with 11 bases between the two germline ends. Germline CDR1 reads SGHAT; CDR2 reads FQNNGV. CDR3 sequence reads: CASSLVRVGNTEAFF. DNA for the CDR3: TGTGCCAGCAGCTTAGTCAGGGTGGGAAACACTGAAGCTTTCTTT.

The genes are TRBV4-2 and TRBJ1-4; unclear D gene. This CDR3 has 13 residues. Per germline, CDR1 LGHNA and CDR2 YNFKEQ. V lost 3 bases, J lost 6 bases, and 8 bases lay in between. The CDR3 sequence is CASSQDQDEKLFF. CDR3 coding DNA: TGTGCCAGCAGCCAGGATCAGGATGAAAAACTGTTTTTT.

Relative to its sample, this clone is large (0.1 to 1%). The gene calls are TRBV27 and TRBJ2-1; D perhaps matches TRBD2 (5 bases). The CDR3 contains 15 residues. The germline CDR1 and CDR2 sequences are MNHEY and SMNVEV (reference sequence). V gave up 0 bases and J gave up 10 bases, with 16 bases separating them. CDR3 nucleotide sequence: TGTGCCAGCAGTTTATCATACCTAGAGAGCGGCGAGCAGTTCTTC. The encoded protein is CASSLSYLESGEQFF.

This rearrangement joins TRBV23-1 to TRBJ2-5; D is possibly TRBD2 (5 bases). The assigned J gene may be wrong: the sequence end matches TRBJ2-7 better. TRBV23-1 is an ORF, with its function uncertain. The CDR3 has 12 amino acids. CDR3 nucleotides: TGCGCCAGCAGCCCGGGGTCCTACGAGCAGTACTTC. It is translated as CASSPGSYEQYF.

This chain connects TRBV29-1 to TRBJ1-1, with D unclear. CDR3 length equals 13 residues. V shed 4 bases and J shed 1 base, with 10 bases lying between them. CDR1 and CDR2 (germline): SQVTM, ANQGSEA. The CDR3 DNA reads TGCAGCGTTGCCGGGGATTGGAACACTGAAGCTTTCTTT. Amino acids: CSVAGDWNTEAFF.

This clone was counted once. The chain is built from TRBV28 and TRBJ2-7; the match to TRBD1 covers 7 bases. The CDR3 runs to 14 residues. CDR1 is MDHEN, CDR2 SYDVKM, per germline. V shed 7 bases and J 0 bases; nucleotides not matched to a gene: 6. CDR3 DNA: TGTGCCAGCAATGAAAGGGGGCGCTCCTACGAGCAGTACTTC. It codes for CASNERGRSYEQYF.

This rearrangement joins TRBV19 to TRBJ1-3; unclear D gene. The V and J ends lost 6 bases and 2 bases respectively, with 5 bases between them. The CDR3 contains 12 residues. Per germline, CDR1 LNHDA and CDR2 SQIVND (reference sequence). The CDR3 region has the DNA TGTGCCAGTAGAAGCCCTGGAAACACCATATATTTT. Translation gives CASRSPGNTIYF.

The V call is TRBV6-1, the J call TRBJ2-7; 7 bases agree with TRBD2. The germline CDR1 and CDR2 sequences are MNHNS and SASEGT. The CDR3 has 14 amino acids. With 1 base clipped from V and 2 bases from J, the junction kept 2 bases outside the gene matches. The CDR3 DNA follows: TGTGCCAGCAGTGAAGTGGGGGGGGCCTACGAGCAGTACTTC. Residues: CASSEVGGAYEQYF.

V usage is TRBV5-8 and J usage is TRBJ2-7; D gene unclear. Germline-derived CDR1 and CDR2 are SGHTS and YDEGEE. The CDR3 loop spans 14 amino acids. V gave up 0 bases and J gave up 2 bases, with 9 bases separating them. CDR3 bases: TGTGCCAGCAGCTTGGCCGAGTCGGCCTACGAGCAGTACTTC. This gives the protein CASSLAESAYEQYF.